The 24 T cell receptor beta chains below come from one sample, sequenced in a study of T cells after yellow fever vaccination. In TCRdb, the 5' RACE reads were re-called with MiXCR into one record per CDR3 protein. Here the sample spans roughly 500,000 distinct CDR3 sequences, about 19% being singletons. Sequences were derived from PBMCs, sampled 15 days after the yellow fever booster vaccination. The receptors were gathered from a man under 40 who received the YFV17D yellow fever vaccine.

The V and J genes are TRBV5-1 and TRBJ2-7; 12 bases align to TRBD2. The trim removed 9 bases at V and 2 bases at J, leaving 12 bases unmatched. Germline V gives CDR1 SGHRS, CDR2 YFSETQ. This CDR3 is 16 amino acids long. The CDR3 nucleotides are TGCGCCACCGCGACTAGCGGGAGCCCTTCAACCTACGAGCAGTACTTC. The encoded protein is CATATSGSPSTYEQYF.

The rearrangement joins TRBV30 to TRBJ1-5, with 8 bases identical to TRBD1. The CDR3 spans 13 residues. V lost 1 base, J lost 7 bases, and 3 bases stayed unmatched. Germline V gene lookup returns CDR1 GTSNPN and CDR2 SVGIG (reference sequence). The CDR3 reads CAWSETGEQPQHF. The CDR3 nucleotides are TGTGCCTGGAGTGAGACAGGGGAACAGCCCCAGCATTTT.

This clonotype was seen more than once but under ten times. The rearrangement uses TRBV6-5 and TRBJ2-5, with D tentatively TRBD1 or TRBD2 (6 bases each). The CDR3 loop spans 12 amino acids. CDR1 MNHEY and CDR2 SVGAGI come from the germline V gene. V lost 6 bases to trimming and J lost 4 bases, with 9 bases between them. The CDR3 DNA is TGTGCCAGCAGCAAGGGGGGAGAGACCCAGTACTTC. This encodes CASSKGGETQYF.

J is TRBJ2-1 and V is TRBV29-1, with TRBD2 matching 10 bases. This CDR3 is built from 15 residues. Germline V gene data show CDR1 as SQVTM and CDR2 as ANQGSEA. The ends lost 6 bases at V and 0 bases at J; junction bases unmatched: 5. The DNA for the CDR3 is TGCAGCGTCCAACCTAGCGGGAGCTCCTACAATGAGCAGTTCTTC. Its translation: CSVQPSGSSYNEQFF.

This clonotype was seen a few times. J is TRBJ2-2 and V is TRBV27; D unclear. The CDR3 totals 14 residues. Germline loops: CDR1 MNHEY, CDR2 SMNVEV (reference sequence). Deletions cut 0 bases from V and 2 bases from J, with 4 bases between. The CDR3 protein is CASSLSDNTGELFF. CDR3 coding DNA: TGTGCCAGCAGTTTATCAGACAACACCGGGGAGCTGTTTTTT.

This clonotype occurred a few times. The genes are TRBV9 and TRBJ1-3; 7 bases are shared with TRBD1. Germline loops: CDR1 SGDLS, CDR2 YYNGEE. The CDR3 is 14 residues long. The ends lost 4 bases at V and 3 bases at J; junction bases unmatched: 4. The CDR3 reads CASSPRTGGNTIYF. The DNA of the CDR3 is TGTGCCAGCAGCCCTCGGACAGGTGGAAACACCATATATTTT.

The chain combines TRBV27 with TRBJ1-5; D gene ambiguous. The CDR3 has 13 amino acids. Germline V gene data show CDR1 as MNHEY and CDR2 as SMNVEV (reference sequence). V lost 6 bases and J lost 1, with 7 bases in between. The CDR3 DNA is TGTGCCAGCAGCCACGACAGCAATCAGCCCCAGCATTTT. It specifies CASSHDSNQPQHF.

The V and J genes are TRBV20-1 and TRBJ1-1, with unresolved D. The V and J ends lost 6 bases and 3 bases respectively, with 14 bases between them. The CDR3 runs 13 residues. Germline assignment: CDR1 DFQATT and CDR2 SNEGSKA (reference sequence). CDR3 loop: CSAPGLSDTEAFF. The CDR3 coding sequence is TGCAGTGCCCCGGGTCTCTCTGACACTGAAGCTTTCTTT.

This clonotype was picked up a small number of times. DNA for the CDR3: TGCAGTGCTGGCGAGTTAGTTCCCACAGATACGCAGTATTTT. Its translation is CSAGELVPTDTQYF. The genes are TRBV20-1 and TRBJ2-3, with D uncertain. V was shortened by 5 bases and J by 2 bases, with 14 bases between the two germline ends. The germline V gene has CDR1 DFQATT and CDR2 SNEGSKA (reference sequence). The CDR3 contains 14 residues.

As DNA, the CDR3 is TGCGCCAGCAGCCAACAACAGGGATGGTTTTACGAGCAGTACTTC. As protein: CASSQQQGWFYEQYF. The chain is built from TRBV4-3 and TRBJ2-7; possibly TRBD1 for D (6 bases). Trimming removed 2 bases at V and 4 bases at J, with 15 bases between. This CDR3 has 15 amino acids. The germline V gene has CDR1 LGHNA and CDR2 YSLEER.

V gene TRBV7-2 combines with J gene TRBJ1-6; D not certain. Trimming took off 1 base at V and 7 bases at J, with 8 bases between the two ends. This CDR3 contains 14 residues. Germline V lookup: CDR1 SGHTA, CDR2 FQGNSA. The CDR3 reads CASSLGAGNSPLHF. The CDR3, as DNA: TGTGCCAGCAGCTTAGGCGCGGGAAATTCACCCCTCCACTTT.

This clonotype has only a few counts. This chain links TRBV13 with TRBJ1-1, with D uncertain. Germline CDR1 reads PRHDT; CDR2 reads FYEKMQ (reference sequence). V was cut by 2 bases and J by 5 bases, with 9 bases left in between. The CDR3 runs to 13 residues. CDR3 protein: CASSLLEETEAFF. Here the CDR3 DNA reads TGTGCCAGCAGCTTACTGGAGGAAACTGAAGCTTTCTTT.

The CDR3 is CASRSETQYF. Here the CDR3 DNA reads TGTGCCAGCAGGAGCGAGACCCAGTACTTC. The chain recombines TRBV28 with TRBJ2-5; unclear D gene. The germline V gene encodes CDR1 MDHEN and CDR2 SYDVKM. V was shortened by 6 bases and J by 5 bases, with 4 bases between the two germline ends. The CDR3 contains 10 residues.

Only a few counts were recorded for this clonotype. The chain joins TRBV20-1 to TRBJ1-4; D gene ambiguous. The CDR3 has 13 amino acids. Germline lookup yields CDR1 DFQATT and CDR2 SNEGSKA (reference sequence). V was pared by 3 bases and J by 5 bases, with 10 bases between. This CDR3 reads CSASGPANEKLFF. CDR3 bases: TGCAGTGCTAGTGGGCCAGCAAATGAAAAACTGTTTTTT.

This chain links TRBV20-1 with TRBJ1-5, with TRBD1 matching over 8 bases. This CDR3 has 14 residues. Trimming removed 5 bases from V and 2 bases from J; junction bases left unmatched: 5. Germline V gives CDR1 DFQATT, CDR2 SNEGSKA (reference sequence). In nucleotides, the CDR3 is TGCAGTGCTTTGACAGGGGTCGGCAATCAGCCCCAGCATTTT. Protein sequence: CSALTGVGNQPQHF.

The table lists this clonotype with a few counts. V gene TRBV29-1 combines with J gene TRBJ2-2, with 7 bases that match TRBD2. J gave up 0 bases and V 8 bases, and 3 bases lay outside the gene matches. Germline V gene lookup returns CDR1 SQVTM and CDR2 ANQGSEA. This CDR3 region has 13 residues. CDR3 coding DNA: TGCAGCTGGGCGGGGGCGAACACCGGGGAGCTGTTTTTT. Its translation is CSWAGANTGELFF.

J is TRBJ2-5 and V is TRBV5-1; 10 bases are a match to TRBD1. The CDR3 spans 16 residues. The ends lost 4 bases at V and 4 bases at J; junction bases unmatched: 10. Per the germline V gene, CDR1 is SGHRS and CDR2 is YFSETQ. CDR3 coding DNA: TGCGCCAGCAGCCCCTGGGGTCGGACAGGGGGAGAGACCCAGTACTTC. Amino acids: CASSPWGRTGGETQYF.

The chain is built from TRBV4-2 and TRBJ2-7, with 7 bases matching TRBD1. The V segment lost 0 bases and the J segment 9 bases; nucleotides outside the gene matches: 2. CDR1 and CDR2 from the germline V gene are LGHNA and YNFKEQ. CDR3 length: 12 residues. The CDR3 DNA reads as TGTGCCAGCAGCCAAGACAGGGGGAGGCAGTACTTC. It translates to CASSQDRGRQYF.

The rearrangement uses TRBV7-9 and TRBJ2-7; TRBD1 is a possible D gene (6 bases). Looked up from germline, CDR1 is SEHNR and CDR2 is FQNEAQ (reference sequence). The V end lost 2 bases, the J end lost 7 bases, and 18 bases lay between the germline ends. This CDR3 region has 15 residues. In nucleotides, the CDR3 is TGTGCCAGCAGCTTAATGGGGGCCCGGGGCTATGAGCAGTACTTC. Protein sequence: CASSLMGARGYEQYF.

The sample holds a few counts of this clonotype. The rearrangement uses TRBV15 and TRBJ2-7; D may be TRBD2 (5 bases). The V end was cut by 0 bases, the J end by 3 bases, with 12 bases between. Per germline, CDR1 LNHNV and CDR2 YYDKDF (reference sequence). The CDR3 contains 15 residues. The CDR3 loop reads CATSRDSGFRYEQYF. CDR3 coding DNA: TGTGCCACCAGCAGAGATTCGGGGTTCCGCTACGAGCAGTACTTC.

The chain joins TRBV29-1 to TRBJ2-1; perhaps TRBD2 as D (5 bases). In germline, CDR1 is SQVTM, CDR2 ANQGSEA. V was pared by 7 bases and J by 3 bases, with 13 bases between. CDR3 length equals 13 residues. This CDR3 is CSAQEGNYNEQFF. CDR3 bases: TGCAGCGCACAAGAGGGAAACTACAATGAGCAGTTCTTC.

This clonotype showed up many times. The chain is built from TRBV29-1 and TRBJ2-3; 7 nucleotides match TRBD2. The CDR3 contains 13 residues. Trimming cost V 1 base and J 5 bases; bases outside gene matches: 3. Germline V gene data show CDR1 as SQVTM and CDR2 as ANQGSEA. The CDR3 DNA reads TGCAGCGTTGAAGTCGGGAGGCTAGATACGCAGTATTTT. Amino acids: CSVEVGRLDTQYF.

This CDR3 reads CSAPEGRENEQFF. For the CDR3, the DNA is TGCAGTGCGCCGGAGGGCCGGGAGAATGAGCAGTTCTTC. V is TRBV20-1 and J is TRBJ2-1; a possible D gene is TRBD2 (6 bases). The CDR3 has 13 residues. V was shortened by 6 bases and J by 7 bases, with 16 bases between the two germline ends. CDR1 is DFQATT, CDR2 SNEGSKA, per germline (reference sequence).

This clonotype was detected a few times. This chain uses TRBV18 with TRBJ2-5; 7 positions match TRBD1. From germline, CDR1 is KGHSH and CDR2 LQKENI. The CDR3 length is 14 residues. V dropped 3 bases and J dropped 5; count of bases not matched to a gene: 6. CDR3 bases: TGTGCCAGCTCACCGACAGGGCCAAGGGAGACCCAGTACTTC. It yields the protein CASSPTGPRETQYF.